The 14 T cell receptor beta chains below come from one sample, sequenced in a study of CD8+CD57+ T cells in acquired aplastic anemia. Template material for TCR beta VDJ and CDR3 profiling consisted of genomic DNA. TCRdb itself ran the reads through MiXCR, one entry per CDR3 protein. The sample contains about 270,000 distinct CDR3 sequences, around 82% of which appear only once. Those patients picked for sequencing had displayed CD8+CD57+ cell expansion on flow cytometry. Sample: sorted CD4+, CD8+, or CD8+CD57+ T cells (not recorded which) from PBMCs. All receptors come from a human donor with aplastic anemia.

Comment on this clonotype: A read error is likely, as this CDR3 ends without the conserved phenylalanine or tryptophan. It is unclear where the CDR3 begins or ends on the DNA, so no DNA is shown, and the CDR3 is as TCRdb lists it. The chain carries TRBV7-9 and TRBJ2-3; the table assigns TRBD1, which was not confirmed against the DNA. The CDR3 region is 13 residues in length, termini included. Germline-derived CDR1 and CDR2 are SEHNR and FQNEAQ (reference sequence). The CDR3 sequence: CASSAGPTHYDYT.

The rearrangement uses TRBV9 and TRBJ2-1; possibly TRBD2 for D (6 bases). Germline V lookup: CDR1 SGDLS, CDR2 YYNGEE. Deletions cut 4 bases from V and 13 bases from J, with 24 bases between. The CDR3 consists of 15 residues. CDR3 sequence: CASSQDGGGYEKQFF. In nucleotides, the CDR3 is TGTGCCAGCAGCCAAGATGGCGGAGGGTATGAAAAACAGTTCTTC.

The chain is built from TRBV7-4 and TRBJ1-1; D is possibly TRBD1 (6 bases). CDR3 length: 17 residues. The germline V and J ends were trimmed by 5 bases and 2 bases, with 21 bases remaining between them. The germline gives CDR1 SGHVT, CDR2 SQSDAQ. The chain's CDR3 is CASSVGNRQTGNTEAFF. The CDR3 bases are TGTGCCAGCAGCGTGGGGAACCGACAGACAGGAAACACTGAAGCTTTCTTT. Full variable domain (missing parts from reference TRBV7-4 and TRBJ1-1): GAGVSQSPRYKVAKRGRDVALRCDSISGHVTLYWYRQTLGQGSEVLTYSQSDAQRDKSGRPSGRFSAERPERSVSTLKIQRTEQGDSAVYLCASSVGNRQTGNTEAFFGQGTRLTVV.

CDR3 residues: CASSLLGGGENEQQFF. Here the CDR3 DNA reads TGTGCCAGCAGCTTACTTGGGGGGGGAGAGAACGAGCAGCAGTTCTTC. The chain uses TRBV7-9 and TRBJ2-1; TRBD2 matches at 7 bases. J was trimmed by 11 bases and V by 2 bases; bases with no gene match: 15. The CDR3 consists of 16 residues. Germline loops: CDR1 SEHNR, CDR2 FQNEAQ (reference sequence). The variable domain in full, with the rest retrieved from reference TRBV7-9 and TRBJ2-1, is DTGVSQNPRHKITKRGQNVTFRCDPISEHNRLYWYRQTLGQGPEFLTYFQNEAQLEKSRLLSDRFSAERPKGSFSTLEIQRTEQGDSAMYLCASSLLGGGENEQQFFGPGTRLTVL.

This sequence joins TRBV5-1 and TRBJ1-6; 9 positions agree with TRBD1. The CDR3 runs 14 residues. The V segment lost 0 bases and the J segment 8 bases; nucleotides outside the gene matches: 0. Looked up from germline, CDR1 is SGHRS and CDR2 is YFSETQ. The DNA for the CDR3 is TGCGCCAGCAGCTTGGGACAGGGGGATTCACCCCTCCACTTT. This translates into CASSLGQGDSPLHF.

The V and J genes are TRBV7-9 and TRBJ2-7, with 7 bases fitting TRBD2. From germline, CDR1 is SEHNR and CDR2 FQNEAQ (reference sequence). The CDR3 spans 17 residues. Unmatched junction bases numbered 19, after V lost 4 bases and J lost 7 bases. CDR3: CASSSRPREALSHEQYV. The CDR3 DNA follows: TGTGCCAGCAGCTCCCGCCCCCGGGAGGCCCTATCCCATGAGCAGTACGTC.

The rearrangement uses TRBV25-1 and TRBJ2-2; D remains unclear. The CDR3 has 17 residues. Per the germline V gene, CDR1 is MGHDK and CDR2 is SYGVNS. The ends were cut back, 2 bases at V and 1 base at J, with 14 bases in the middle. CDR3 sequence: CASSELAAFVNTGELFF. DNA for the CDR3: TGTGCCAGCAGTGAACTGGCGGCTTTCGTGAACACCGGGGAGCTGTTTTTT.

This clonotype has a single count. The gene calls are TRBV14 and TRBJ1-6; D is perhaps TRBD1 (6 bases). The CDR3 spans 13 residues. Germline lookup yields CDR1 SGHDN and CDR2 FVKESK. V lost 4 bases, J lost 8 bases, and 9 bases lay in between. The CDR3: CASSLGGYSPLHF. The CDR3 coding sequence is TGTGCCAGCAGCCTTGGGGGCTATTCACCCCTCCACTTT.

The chain links TRBV2 to TRBJ2-5; the D gene is possibly TRBD1 (6 bases). Gene TRBJ2-3 matches the end of the DNA better, so the J call may be wrong. This CDR3 contains 13 residues. Germline CDR1 SNHLY, CDR2 FYNNEI. The CDR3 DNA follows: TGTGCCAGCGGGGACACCGGCACAGAGACCCAGTATTTT. It yields the protein CASGDTGTETQYF.

The rearrangement joins TRBV19 to TRBJ1-6; 9 bases are a match to TRBD1. Per the germline V gene, CDR1 is LNHDA and CDR2 is SQIVND (reference sequence). CDR3 length: 14 amino acids. The ends lost 6 bases at V and 9 bases at J; junction bases unmatched: 6. CDR3 DNA: TGTGCCAGTAGCCCGACAGGGGGATCTTCACCCCTCCACTTT. Translated: CASSPTGGSSPLHF.

The chain uses TRBV7-9 and TRBJ2-7, with a weak D call TRBD1 (6 bases). Germline CDR1 SEHNR, CDR2 FQNEAQ (reference sequence). The CDR3 is 13 amino acids. In DNA form, the CDR3 reads TGTGCCGGCAAGGGGGATATGGAGACCGAGTACTTCGTC. Amino acid sequence: CAGKGDMETEYFV.

Concerning this clonotype itself: The junction departs from the called germline gene at one end, perhaps through a read error. The chain couples TRBV2 to TRBJ2-7, with TRBD1 as a possible D gene (6 bases). The CDR3 has 15 amino acids. The germline V gene encodes CDR1 SNHLY and CDR2 FYNNEI. The CDR3 region has the DNA TGTGCCAGCGGTGAGCTGGGGACACATCTCTACGAGCTGTACTTC. Its protein product is CASGELGTHLYELYF.

In this sample, this clonotype turned up a few times. The chain couples TRBV5-6 to TRBJ1-6; no reliable D call. V lost 0 bases to trimming and J lost 3 bases, with 10 bases between them. The length of the CDR3 is 16 residues. Germline CDR1 is SGHDT and CDR2 is YYEEEE. The CDR3 DNA reads TGTGCCAGCAGCTTGGGGCGGAGCGGCTATAATTCACCCCTCCACTTT. This encodes CASSLGRSGYNSPLHF.

The J gene is TRBJ2-3, the V gene TRBV29-1; D is uncertain. Deletions cut 7 bases from V and 6 bases from J, with 8 bases between. This CDR3 has 10 amino acids. Germline V gene data show CDR1 as SQVTM and CDR2 as ANQGSEA. The CDR3 here is CSGGHDTQYF. The CDR3 DNA reads as TGCAGCGGAGGCCACGATACGCAGTATTTT.